The rows below give T cell receptor beta chains drawn from one sample of a study of T cell changes during pregnancy in multiple sclerosis. Profiled with immunoSEQ multiplex PCR; TCRdb holds only in-frame clones, not every one. The table includes around 46,000 clones, approximately 92% detected once. The sequenced sample was CD8+ T cells from peripheral blood mononuclear cells, obtained in the second trimester of pregnancy. The receptors stem from a female donor with multiple sclerosis, enrolled in a pregnancy study. The CDR3 runs from the conserved cysteine through the conserved F or W. D genes are given only for firm matches. Clone size appears in some rows only: once, few, many, or a class for an expanded clone.

V gene	D gene	J gene	clone size	CDR3 protein	CDR3 DNA
TRBV7-3	.	TRBJ1-1	few	CASSLEENTEAFF	TGTGCCAGCAGCTTAGAGGAGAACACTGAAGCTTTCTTT
TRBV27	TRBD2	TRBJ2-2	.	CASSPGGHGGELFF	TGTGCCAGCAGTCCGGGGGGGCATGGCGGGGAGCTGTTTTTT
TRBV5-8	TRBD1	TRBJ1-1	.	CASSLRTGIMNTEAFF	TGTGCCAGCAGCTTGAGGACAGGCATCATGAACACTGAAGCTTTCTTT
TRBV6-1	TRBD2	TRBJ2-2	.	CASSELAGGTGELFF	TGTGCCAGCAGTGAACTAGCGGGGGGCACCGGGGAGCTGTTTTTT
TRBV15	TRBD1	TRBJ2-1	.	CATSLGTGPYNEQFF	TGTGCCACCAGCTTAGGGACAGGTCCCTACAATGAGCAGTTCTTC
TRBV5-5	.	TRBJ1-5	.	CASSLSGAVGQPQHF	TGTGCCAGCAGCTTGTCTGGGGCAGTCGGTCAGCCCCAGCATTTT
TRBV7-6	.	TRBJ2-3	.	CASSLEPGPPAGDTQYF	TGTGCCAGCAGCTTAGAGCCCGGGCCCCCCGCGGGAGATACGCAGTATTTT
TRBV28	TRBD2	TRBJ2-3	.	CASSLTLAGATDTQYF	TGTGCCAGCAGTTTAACGCTAGCGGGGGCCACAGATACGCAGTATTTT
TRBV25-1	.	TRBJ2-7	.	CASSEFGAEQYF	TGTGCCAGCAGTGAATTCGGTGCCGAGCAGTACTTC
TRBV7-9	.	TRBJ1-6	.	CASSPPVGQPQIHF	TGTGCCAGCTCACCCCCCGTAGGACAGCCACAGATCCACTTT
TRBV27	.	TRBJ1-1	.	CASSLSVLRLNTEAFF	TGTGCCAGCAGTTTATCCGTTTTGCGCCTCAACACTGAAGCTTTCTTT
TRBV19	TRBD1	TRBJ1-1	.	CASSILTGGPEAFF	TGTGCCAGTAGTATCCTGACAGGGGGACCTGAAGCTTTCTTT
TRBV7-9	TRBD2	TRBJ2-4	.	CASSREENIQYF	TGTGCCAGCAGCCGGGAGGAGAACATTCAGTACTTC
TRBV28	.	TRBJ2-1	.	CASSYPTQGEDNEQFF	TGTGCCAGCAGCTATCCGACCCAGGGGGAGGACAATGAGCAGTTCTTC
TRBV11-2	.	TRBJ1-1	.	CASSLNTGSSEAFF	TGTGCCAGCAGCTTAAATACAGGGTCGTCTGAAGCTTTCTTT
TRBV18	.	TRBJ1-5	.	CASSPSGELQPQHF	TGTGCCAGCTCACCATCAGGTGAGTTGCAGCCCCAGCATTTT
TRBV27	.	TRBJ2-1	.	CASSLGGSEQFF	TGTGCCAGCAGCCTCGGCGGTAGTGAGCAGTTCTTC
TRBV27	.	TRBJ2-1	.	CASTPGGTYNEQFF	TGTGCCAGCACCCCGGGGGGCACCTACAATGAGCAGTTCTTC
TRBV5-1	TRBD1	TRBJ2-7	.	CASSSTGMGSSYEQYF	TGCGCCAGCAGCTCGACAGGGATGGGGAGCTCCTACGAGCAGTACTTC
TRBV27	.	TRBJ1-1	once	CASSFGRVDTEAFF	TGTGCCAGCAGTTTCGGCAGGGTGGACACTGAAGCTTTCTTT
TRBV6-1	.	TRBJ2-7	.	CASSGVLVHEQYF	TGTGCCAGCAGCGGGGTCCTCGTGCACGAGCAGTACTTC
TRBV28	.	TRBJ1-1	.	CASSLLGGGNTEAFF	TGTGCCAGCAGTTTATTGGGCGGGGGTAACACTGAAGCTTTCTTT
TRBV19	TRBD1	TRBJ2-2	.	CATGTGPTGELFF	TGTGCCACTGGGACAGGGCCCACCGGGGAGCTGTTTTTT
TRBV19	TRBD1	TRBJ2-1	.	CASSKTGYPNEQFF	TGTGCCAGTAGTAAGACAGGGTACCCTAATGAGCAGTTCTTC
TRBV15	.	TRBJ2-6	once	CATSRDGSSGANVLTF	TGTGCCACCAGCAGAGATGGTAGCTCTGGGGCCAACGTCCTGACTTTC
TRBV6-5	.	TRBJ1-1	.	CASSPTLSNTEAFF	TGTGCCAGCAGTCCAACTCTCTCGAACACTGAAGCTTTCTTT
TRBV6-5	.	TRBJ1-1	few	CASSYSDRNTEAFF	TGTGCCAGCAGTTATTCTGACAGGAACACTGAAGCTTTCTTT
TRBV9	TRBD2	TRBJ2-2	.	CASSVGWTSGYTGELFF	TGTGCCAGCAGCGTAGGTTGGACTAGCGGGTACACCGGGGAGCTGTTTTTT
TRBV6-1	.	TRBJ1-2	many	CASSSRQNYGYTF	TGTGCCAGCAGTAGTCGCCAGAACTATGGCTACACCTTC
TRBV13	.	TRBJ1-1	few	CASSLGLDTEAFF	TGTGCCAGCAGCTTGGGACTTGACACTGAAGCTTTCTTT
TRBV6-5	.	TRBJ2-7	.	CASGLAVSYEQYF	TGTGCCAGCGGGCTAGCCGTATCTTACGAGCAGTACTTC
TRBV10-3	TRBD2	TRBJ2-3	.	CAISGFSGGEDTQYF	TGTGCCATCAGTGGGTTTAGCGGGGGAGAAGATACGCAGTATTTT
TRBV30	.	TRBJ2-7	.	CAWSPKWRSDLAYEQYF	TGTGCCTGGAGTCCAAAATGGCGGTCTGATTTGGCCTACGAGCAGTACTTC
TRBV19	TRBD1	TRBJ1-2	.	CASSILGGDGYTF	TGTGCCAGTAGTATCTTAGGGGGCGATGGCTACACCTTC
TRBV7-8	TRBD2	TRBJ2-3	.	CASSQASGSTDTQYF	TGTGCCAGCAGTCAAGCTAGCGGGAGCACAGATACGCAGTATTTT
TRBV6-1	.	TRBJ2-7	.	CASSVVGGSYEQYF	TGTGCCAGCAGTGTTGTGGGAGGTTCATACGAGCAGTACTTC
TRBV4-1	TRBD1	TRBJ2-1	.	CASSQDRQGSYNEQFF	TGCGCCAGCAGCCAAGATCGACAGGGTTCCTACAATGAGCAGTTCTTC
TRBV13	TRBD2	TRBJ2-2	few	CASSLVAGGNTGELFF	TGTGCCAGCAGCTTAGTAGCGGGGGGGAACACCGGGGAGCTGTTTTTT
TRBV7-2	TRBD2	TRBJ2-1	.	CASSLDTSGDSYNEQFF	TGTGCCAGCAGCTTAGACACTAGCGGGGACTCCTACAATGAGCAGTTCTTC
TRBV6-5	TRBD1	TRBJ2-7	.	CASSYSMTGDEQYF	TGTGCCAGCAGTTACTCGATGACAGGGGACGAGCAGTACTTC
TRBV5-6	.	TRBJ2-1	once	CASTRGSEQFF	TGTGCCAGCACCAGAGGGAGTGAGCAGTTCTTC
TRBV5-4	.	TRBJ1-2	.	CASSPSVLQGPYGYTF	TGTGCCAGCAGCCCCTCGGTACTTCAGGGGCCCTATGGCTACACCTTC
TRBV6-5	TRBD1	TRBJ1-5	.	CASSQGTGRYQPQHF	TGTGCCAGCAGCCAAGGGACAGGGAGGTATCAGCCCCAGCATTTT
TRBV10-3	TRBD1	TRBJ1-3	.	CAISGPLPTGGLGAIYF	TGTGCCATCAGTGGTCCACTCCCGACAGGGGGATTAGGGGCCATATATTTT
TRBV9	.	TRBJ2-7	.	CASSVGGRAYEQYF	TGTGCCAGCAGCGTAGGGGGCAGGGCGTACGAGCAGTACTTC
TRBV19	.	TRBJ2-2	.	CASRAVITGELFF	TGTGCCAGTAGGGCAGTGATCACCGGGGAGCTGTTTTTT
TRBV12-5	.	TRBJ2-7	.	CASGPPSSYEQYF	TGTGCTAGTGGCCCCCCGAGCTCCTACGAGCAGTACTTC
TRBV7-3	.	TRBJ2-7	.	CASSEGAAPSYEQYF	TGTGCCAGCAGCGAAGGGGCAGCACCCTCCTACGAGCAGTACTTC
TRBV29-1	.	TRBJ1-1	.	CSVVGGDTEAFF	TGCAGCGTTGTGGGGGGTGACACTGAAGCTTTCTTT
TRBV15	TRBD1	TRBJ1-2	.	CATSRTRQGNIEGYTF	TGTGCCACCAGCAGAACCAGACAGGGGAATATAGAGGGCTACACCTTC
TRBV11-2	.	TRBJ1-1	.	CASSLGGEAFF	TGTGCCAGCAGCTTAGGAGGTGAAGCTTTCTTT
TRBV9	TRBD1	TRBJ1-1	.	CASSVGDRPNTEAFF	TGTGCCAGCAGCGTAGGGGACAGGCCGAACACTGAAGCTTTCTTT
TRBV6-5	TRBD1	TRBJ2-7	.	CASSYSTGQVAHEQYF	TGTGCCAGCAGTTACTCGACAGGGCAAGTCGCGCACGAGCAGTACTTC
TRBV6-1	TRBD2	TRBJ2-3	.	CASSEVVAGASDTQYF	TGTGCCAGCAGTGAAGTGGTAGCGGGAGCTTCAGATACGCAGTATTTT
TRBV5-1	TRBD2	TRBJ2-1	.	CASSSRLAVNNEQFF	TGCGCCAGCAGCTCCAGACTAGCGGTCAACAATGAGCAGTTCTTC
TRBV7-9	.	TRBJ1-1	few	CASGWTSMNTEAFF	TGTGCCAGCGGGTGGACAAGCATGAACACTGAAGCTTTCTTT